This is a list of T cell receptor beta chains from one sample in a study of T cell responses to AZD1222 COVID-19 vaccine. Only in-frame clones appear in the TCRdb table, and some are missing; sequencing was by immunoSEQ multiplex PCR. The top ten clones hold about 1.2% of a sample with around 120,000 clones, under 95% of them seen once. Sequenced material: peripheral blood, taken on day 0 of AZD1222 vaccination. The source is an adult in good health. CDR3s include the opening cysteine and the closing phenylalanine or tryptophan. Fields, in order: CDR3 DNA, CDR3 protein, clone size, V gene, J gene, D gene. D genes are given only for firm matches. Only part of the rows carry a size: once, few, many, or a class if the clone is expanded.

TGTGCCTGGGGGGGGATTAACGAGCAGTACTTC	CAWGGINEQYF	NA	TRBV30	TRBJ2-7	NA
TGTGCCAGCAGCCCTCCCCCCCCGGGACACAACTATGGCTACACCTTC	CASSPPPPGHNYGYTF	NA	TRBV9	TRBJ1-2	NA
TGTGCCAGCAGCTCTACGGGGGGCCCGAATGAAAAACTGTTTTTT	CASSSTGGPNEKLFF	NA	TRBV5-8	TRBJ1-4	NA
TGTGCCAGCTCGGGCCGGGGCTACACCTTC	CASSGRGYTF	NA	TRBV9	TRBJ1-2	NA
TGTGCCAGCAGCCAAGATTCGGGGGAAGAGACCCAGTACTTC	CASSQDSGEETQYF	NA	TRBV4-2	TRBJ2-5	NA
TGTGCCAGCAGTCAACAGGGTCCTCAGCCCCAGCATTTT	CASSQQGPQPQHF	NA	TRBV6-2/TRBV6-3	TRBJ1-5	NA
TGTGCCAGCAGTGAGCCAGCCAGGGTTAAGGGAAAAGAGACCCAGTACTTC	CASSEPARVKGKETQYF	NA	TRBV6-1	TRBJ2-5	NA
TGCGCCAGCAGCTTGGAAGGTAGCGGGGGGAACACCGGGGAGCTGTTTTTT	CASSLEGSGGNTGELFF	NA	TRBV5-1	TRBJ2-2	TRBD2
TGCGCCAGCAGCATGACAGGGTCCCAGAATTCACCCCTCCACTTT	CASSMTGSQNSPLHF	NA	TRBV5-1	TRBJ1-6	TRBD1
TGCAGTGCTAGAGGTGTAAATACGCAGTATTTT	CSARGVNTQYF	NA	TRBV20-1	TRBJ2-3	NA
TGTGCCAGCAGTTACGGGGACAGGCTAAGGAAAGTCAATTCACCCCTCCACTTT	CASSYGDRLRKVNSPLHF	NA	TRBV6-2/TRBV6-3	TRBJ1-6	TRBD1
TGTGCCAGCAGCTTGGGACTGGTGAACACTGAAGCTTTCTTT	CASSLGLVNTEAFF	NA	TRBV11-3	TRBJ1-1	NA
TGTGCCAGCATCGGCGGGGGGCGGGTCACCGGGGAGCTGTTTTTT	CASIGGGRVTGELFF	NA	TRBV2	TRBJ2-2	TRBD2
TGTGCCAGCAGCTTGAATAGTGTGCGGGACAACAATGAGCAGTTCTTC	CASSLNSVRDNNEQFF	NA	TRBV11-3	TRBJ2-1	NA
TGTGCCACCAGTGATTTGACCAGTTCGGGGGCAGATACGCAGTATTTT	CATSDLTSSGADTQYF	NA	TRBV24-1	TRBJ2-3	NA
TGTGCCTGGAGTGCAGATACCGGGACTTCGCAGTTCTTC	CAWSADTGTSQFF	NA	TRBV30	TRBJ2-1	NA
TGTGCCAGTAGTATCATTTGGCATTTCTCCTACGAGCAGTACTTC	CASSIIWHFSYEQYF	once	TRBV19	TRBJ2-7	NA
TGTGCCAGCAGTCCAGGGCTCGGGGAGCTGTTTTTT	CASSPGLGELFF	NA	TRBV12-3/TRBV12-4	TRBJ2-2	NA
TGCAGTGCTAGTACACAATCGGGCACCGGGGAGCTGTTTTTT	CSASTQSGTGELFF	NA	TRBV20-1	TRBJ2-2	NA
TGCGCCAGCCGGATGGCGGGGTCCTACAATGAGCAGTTCTTC	CASRMAGSYNEQFF	NA	TRBV5-1	TRBJ2-1	NA
TGTGCCAGCAGTTACTCCCCGGGACAGGGGATTTCACCCCTCCACTTT	CASSYSPGQGISPLHF	NA	TRBV6-2/TRBV6-3	TRBJ1-6	TRBD1
TGTGCCAGCTCTCAAACAGGGGGCGATTTTACAGATACGCAGTATTTT	CASSQTGGDFTDTQYF	NA	TRBV18	TRBJ2-3	TRBD1
TGTGCCAGCAGCTTCAGGACAGGGGGAATAGATACGCAGTATTTT	CASSFRTGGIDTQYF	NA	TRBV7-9	TRBJ2-3	TRBD1
TGTGCCATCAGTCCTTCAACAGGGGAGCAGTGGGCTTTCTTT	CAISPSTGEQWAFF	NA	TRBV10-3	TRBJ1-1	TRBD1
TGTGCCAGCAGCTTAGTGGCAGGGGGCAGCTATGGCTACACCTTC	CASSLVAGGSYGYTF	NA	TRBV7-2	TRBJ1-2	TRBD1
TGTGCCACCACACAGGGGTCCTACAATGAGCAGTTCTTC	CATTQGSYNEQFF	NA	TRBV6-5	TRBJ2-1	TRBD1
TGTGCCAGCAGCCGCAACGACAGGGACTATGGCTACACCTTC	CASSRNDRDYGYTF	few	TRBV3-1/TRBV3-2	TRBJ1-2	TRBD1
TGTGCCAGCAGTTTTAGACAGGAGGGGACCACTGAAGCTTTCTTT	CASSFRQEGTTEAFF	NA	TRBV6-2/TRBV6-3	TRBJ1-1	NA
TGTGCCTGGAGTGTTGCGCGCACTCAACACACAGATACGCAGTATTTT	CAWSVARTQHTDTQYF	once	TRBV30	TRBJ2-3	NA
TGTGCCAGCAGCCCCGGGGGAGCAGGCCGTTTGGAGACCCAGTACTTC	CASSPGGAGRLETQYF	NA	TRBV5-4	TRBJ2-5	NA
TGTGCCAGCAGTTACTCGGCTAGCGCTGGGGCCAACGTCCTGACTTTC	CASSYSASAGANVLTF	NA	TRBV6-2/TRBV6-3	TRBJ2-6	NA
TGTGCCAGCAGCGTTCCGGGACAGGGAAGAAACACCATATATTTT	CASSVPGQGRNTIYF	NA	TRBV28	TRBJ1-3	TRBD1
TGTGCCAGCAGCCACCCGGTTGAGCCCCAGCATTTT	CASSHPVEPQHF	NA	TRBV7-2	TRBJ1-5	NA
TGTGCCAGCAGTTTCTACGGGCCTAGCTATGGCTACACCTTC	CASSFYGPSYGYTF	NA	TRBV28	TRBJ1-2	NA
TGTGCCAGCAGCTGGGACAGGGGGATGAACACTGAAGCTTTCTTT	CASSWDRGMNTEAFF	once	TRBV5-5	TRBJ1-1	TRBD1